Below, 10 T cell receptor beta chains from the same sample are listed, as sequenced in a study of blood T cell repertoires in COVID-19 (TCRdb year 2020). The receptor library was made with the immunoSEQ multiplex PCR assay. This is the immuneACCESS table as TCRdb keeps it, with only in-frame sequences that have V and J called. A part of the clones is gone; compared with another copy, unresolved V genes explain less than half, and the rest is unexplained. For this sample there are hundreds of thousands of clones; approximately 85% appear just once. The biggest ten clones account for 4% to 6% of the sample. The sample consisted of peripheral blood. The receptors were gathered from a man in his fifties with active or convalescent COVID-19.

The CDR3, as DNA: TGTGCCAGCAGTCCCGGTTCAGGGGGGTCCCAGCATTTT. This gives the protein CASSPGSGGSQHF. The chain uses TRBV28 and TRBJ1-5; 7 bases fit TRBD1. The CDR3 sequence is 13 residues long. With V trimmed by 5 bases and J by 11 bases, 9 bases remained unmatched. CDR1 and CDR2 (germline): MDHEN, SYDVKM.

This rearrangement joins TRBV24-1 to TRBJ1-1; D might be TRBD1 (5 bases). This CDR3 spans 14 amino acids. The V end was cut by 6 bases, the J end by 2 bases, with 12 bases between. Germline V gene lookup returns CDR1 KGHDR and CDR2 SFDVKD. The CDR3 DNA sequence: TGTGCCACCAGTCGCGGGGGGGTTAACACTGAAGCTTTCTTT. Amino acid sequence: CATSRGGVNTEAFF.

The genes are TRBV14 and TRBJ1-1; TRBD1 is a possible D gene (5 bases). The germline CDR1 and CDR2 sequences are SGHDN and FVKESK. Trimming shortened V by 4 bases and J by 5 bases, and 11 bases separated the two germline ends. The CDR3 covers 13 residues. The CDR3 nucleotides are TGTGCCAGCAGCCTCAGGGTGCGGACTGAAGCTTTCTTT. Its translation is CASSLRVRTEAFF.

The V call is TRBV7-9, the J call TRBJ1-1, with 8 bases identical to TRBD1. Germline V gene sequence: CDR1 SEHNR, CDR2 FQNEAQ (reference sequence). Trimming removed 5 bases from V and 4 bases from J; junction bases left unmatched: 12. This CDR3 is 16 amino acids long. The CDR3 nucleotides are TGTGCCAGCAGCCCGCAGAGGATACAGGGGGGCACTGAAGCTTTCTTT. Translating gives CASSPQRIQGGTEAFF.

CDR3 in amino acids: CASSTEDGYTF. The CDR3, as DNA: TGTGCCAGCAGCACTGAGGATGGCTACACCTTC. The genes are TRBV2 and TRBJ1-2; the D is unclear. V was cut by 6 bases and J by 6 bases, with 8 bases left in between. The CDR3 is 11 amino acids. The germline V gene has CDR1 SNHLY and CDR2 FYNNEI.

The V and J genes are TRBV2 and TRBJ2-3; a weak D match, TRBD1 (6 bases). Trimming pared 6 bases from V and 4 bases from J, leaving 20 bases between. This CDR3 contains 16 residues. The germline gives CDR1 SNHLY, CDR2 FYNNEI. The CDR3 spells CASSLRDKLGSDTQYF. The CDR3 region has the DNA TGTGCCAGCAGCCTCCGGGACAAATTAGGCTCAGATACGCAGTATTTT.

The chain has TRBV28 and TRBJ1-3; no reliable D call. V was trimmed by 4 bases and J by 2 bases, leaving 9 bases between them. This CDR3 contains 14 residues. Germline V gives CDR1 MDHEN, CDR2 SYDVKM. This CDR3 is CASSSPVPGNTIYF. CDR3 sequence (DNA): TGTGCCAGCAGTTCTCCGGTCCCTGGAAACACCATATATTTT.

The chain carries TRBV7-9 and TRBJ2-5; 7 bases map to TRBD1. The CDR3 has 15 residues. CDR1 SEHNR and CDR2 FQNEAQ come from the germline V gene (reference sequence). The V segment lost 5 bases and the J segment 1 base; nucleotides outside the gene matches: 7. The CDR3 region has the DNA TGTGCCAGCAGCGCAACCGGGACAGCCCAAGAGACCCAGTACTTC. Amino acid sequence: CASSATGTAQETQYF.

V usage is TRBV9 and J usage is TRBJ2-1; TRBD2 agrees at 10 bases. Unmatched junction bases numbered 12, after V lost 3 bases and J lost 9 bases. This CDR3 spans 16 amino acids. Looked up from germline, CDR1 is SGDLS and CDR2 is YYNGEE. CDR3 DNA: TGTGCCAGCAGCGACCCGTTAGCGGGAGGACTGGCTGAGCAGTTCTTC. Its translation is CASSDPLAGGLAEQFF.

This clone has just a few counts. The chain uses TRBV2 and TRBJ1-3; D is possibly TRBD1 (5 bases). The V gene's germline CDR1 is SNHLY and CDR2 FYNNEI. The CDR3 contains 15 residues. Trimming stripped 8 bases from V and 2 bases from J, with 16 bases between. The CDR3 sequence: CASGGGRGPGNTIYF. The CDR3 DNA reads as TGTGCCAGCGGCGGGGGAAGGGGTCCTGGAAACACCATATATTTT.